This TCR beta chain was captured in a study of cytomegalovirus exposure and HLA in healthy donors. Study information: Falling in the Caucasian-associated ancestry cluster were 80% to 85% of approximately 400 genotyped donors.

The PCR employed 60 Vbeta primers together with 13 Jbeta primers. The repertoire was sequenced with immunoSEQ multiplex PCR; TCRdb's copy has only in-frame clones and lacks some. This repertoire shows more than 80,000 clones, approximately 76% found once; its top ten account for roughly 19%. Note on this clone: Its cognate antigen is unknown.

Study-wide results and limits: The classifier reportedly diagnosed cytomegalovirus status with high specificity and sensitivity. The investigators catalogued 164 TCR beta chains as cytomegalovirus-associated. Reported findings show TCR beta sequences accurately forecast HLA-A and HLA-B alleles in most subjects.

This CDR3 has 16 amino acids. V trimming: 0 bases; J trimming: 4 bases; junction bases outside the gene matches: 7. Germline V gene sequence: CDR1 ENHRY, CDR2 SYGVKD. This sequence joins TRBV10-3 and TRBJ2-7; 9 bases are a match to TRBD2. This receptor was identified in a woman between 55 and 75 years old in good health and CMV-seropositive. Sequenced: PBMCs. The CDR3 is CAISESVSGRMYEQYF. CDR3 in DNA: TGTGCCATCAGTGAGTCTGTCAGCGGGAGGATGTACGAGCAGTACTTC.